Reported below is one T cell receptor (beta chain). Its antigen is unknown. About 500 nanograms of biopsy DNA per sample underwent TCRB immunosequencing. The method was immunoSEQ multiplex PCR; TCRdb's version includes in-frame clones alone and lacks a portion of them. This sample has about 14,000 clones, with approximately 70% found just once. Germline trimming cut 6 bases from V and 4 bases from J; bases unmatched to any gene: 2. CDR1 is SQVTM and CDR2 is ANQGSEA in the germline V gene. The length of the CDR3 is 13 residues. This record comes from a study of T cell repertoires in ileal Crohn's disease. Overall study findings and caveats: High-frequency clones were more common in sorted CD8 than CD4 cells.

The sequence was obtained from an adult with Crohn's disease. Sequenced sample: ileal tissue. The chain employs TRBV29-1 and TRBJ1-4; 10 nucleotides line up with TRBD1. The CDR3 sequence: CSVGQGINEKLFF. CDR3 nucleotide sequence: TGCAGCGTGGGACAGGGGATTAATGAAAAACTGTTTTTT.